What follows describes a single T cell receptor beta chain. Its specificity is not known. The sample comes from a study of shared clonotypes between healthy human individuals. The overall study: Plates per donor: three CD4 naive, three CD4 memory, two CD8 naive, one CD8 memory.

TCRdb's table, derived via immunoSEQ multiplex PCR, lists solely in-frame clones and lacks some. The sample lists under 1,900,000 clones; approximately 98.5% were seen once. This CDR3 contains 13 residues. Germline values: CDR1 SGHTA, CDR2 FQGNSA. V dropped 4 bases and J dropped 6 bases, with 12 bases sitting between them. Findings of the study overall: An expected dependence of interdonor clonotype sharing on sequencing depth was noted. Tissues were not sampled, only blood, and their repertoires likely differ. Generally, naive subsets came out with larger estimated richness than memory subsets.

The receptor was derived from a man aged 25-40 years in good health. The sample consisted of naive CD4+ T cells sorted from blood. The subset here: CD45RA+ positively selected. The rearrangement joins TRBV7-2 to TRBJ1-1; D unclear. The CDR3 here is CASSSTYTAEAFF. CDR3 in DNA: TGTGCCAGCAGCTCCACGTATACCGCTGAAGCTTTCTTT. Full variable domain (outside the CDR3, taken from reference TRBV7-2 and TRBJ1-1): GAGVSQSPSNKVTEKGKDVELRCDPISGHTALYWYRQSLGQGLEFLIYFQGNSAPDKSGLPSDRFSAERTGGSVSTLTIQRTQQEDSAVYLCASSSTYTAEAFFGQGTRLTVV.